One sample yielded the 9 T cell receptor beta chains listed below, sequenced in a study of immune evolution from preneoplasia to lung adenocarcinoma. The data were produced by immunoSEQ multiplex PCR, yet TCRdb's version contains in-frame clones alone and is incomplete. The data contain 8,800 or so clones, just over 75% of them singletons. The sample taken for sequencing was FFPE lung adenocarcinoma in situ tissue. These receptors all come from a person aged 60-80 years with lung adenocarcinoma.

This sequence joins TRBV7-9 and TRBJ1-1; 8 nucleotides line up with TRBD1. This CDR3 is built from 12 residues. Per the germline V gene, CDR1 is SEHNR and CDR2 is FQNEAQ (reference sequence). V was clipped by 11 bases and J by 3 bases; unmatched bases: 5. The CDR3 nucleotides read TGTGCCGTCAGGGGGCGGGACACTGAAGCTTTCTTT. This codes for CAVRGRDTEAFF.

V and J are TRBV11-2 and TRBJ1-4; a weak D match, TRBD1 (5 bases). CDR3 size: 15 residues. The germline CDR1 and CDR2 sequences are SGHAT and FQNNGV. V was pared by 1 base and J by 5 bases, with 11 bases between. CDR3 protein: CASSLGWGGNEKLFF. CDR3 nucleotide sequence: TGTGCCAGCAGCTTAGGTTGGGGGGGGAATGAAAAACTGTTTTTT.

This chain links TRBV7-9 with TRBJ1-2; no clear D gene. Germline CDR1 is SEHNR and CDR2 is FQNEAQ (reference sequence). V shed 1 base and J shed 8 bases, with 11 bases lying between them. CDR3 size: 13 residues. CDR3 DNA: TGTGCCAGCAGCTTAGGGTGGGATTCCGGCTACACCTTC. This translates into CASSLGWDSGYTF.

This clone was recorded only once. The chain has TRBV11-3 and TRBJ2-2; perhaps TRBD1 as D (5 bases). Per the germline V gene, CDR1 is SGHNT and CDR2 is YENEEA. The CDR3 runs 15 residues. V was trimmed by 0 bases and J by 4 bases, leaving 9 bases between them. CDR3 sequence: CASSLDHRPTGELFF. DNA for the CDR3: TGTGCCAGCAGCTTAGATCACAGGCCCACCGGGGAGCTGTTTTTT.

The chain employs TRBV11-3 and TRBJ2-3; a weak D match, TRBD1 (6 bases). The CDR3 sequence is 16 residues long. V dropped 1 base and J dropped 0 bases, with 11 bases sitting between them. Germline-derived CDR1 and CDR2 are SGHNT and YENEEA. This chain's CDR3 is CASSLGTEASTDTQYF. CDR3 nucleotides: TGTGCCAGCAGCTTAGGGACAGAAGCTAGCACAGATACGCAGTATTTT.

The J gene is TRBJ1-3, the V gene TRBV19; 8 positions match TRBD1. CDR1 LNHDA and CDR2 SQIVND come from the germline V gene (reference sequence). The CDR3 totals 15 residues. J was trimmed by 0 bases and V by 4 bases; bases with no gene match: 2. CDR3 in amino acids: CASSTTGASGNTIYF. In DNA form, the CDR3 reads TGTGCCAGTAGTACGACAGGGGCCTCTGGAAACACCATATATTTT.

J is TRBJ2-5 and V is TRBV7-6; 7 nucleotides line up with TRBD1. The CDR3 sequence is 16 residues long. The V gene's germline CDR1 is SGHVS and CDR2 FNYEAQ. Unmatched junction bases numbered 14, after V lost 5 bases and J lost 5 bases. CDR3 region: CASSEMAAGGLETQYF. The CDR3 bases are TGTGCCAGCAGCGAGATGGCGGCAGGGGGTCTGGAGACCCAGTACTTC.

J is TRBJ1-4 and V is TRBV2, with D possibly TRBD1 on 6 matching bases. The CDR3 length is 14 residues. Trimming stripped 9 bases from V and 0 bases from J, with 11 bases between. Germline CDR1 reads SNHLY; CDR2 reads FYNNEI. The CDR3 sequence is CASLDRTTNEKLFF. CDR3 DNA sequence: TGTGCCAGTCTTGACAGGACAACTAATGAAAAACTGTTTTTT.

The V gene is TRBV5-4, the J gene TRBJ1-1; D call uncertain. In germline, CDR1 is SGHNT, CDR2 YYREEE (reference sequence). CDR3 length: 12 residues. Between the trimmed V and J ends, which lost 9 bases and 9 bases, there was a span of 18 bases. CDR3 protein: CATNPFGFQAFF. The CDR3 bases are TGTGCCACCAATCCCTTTGGATTTCAAGCTTTCTTT.